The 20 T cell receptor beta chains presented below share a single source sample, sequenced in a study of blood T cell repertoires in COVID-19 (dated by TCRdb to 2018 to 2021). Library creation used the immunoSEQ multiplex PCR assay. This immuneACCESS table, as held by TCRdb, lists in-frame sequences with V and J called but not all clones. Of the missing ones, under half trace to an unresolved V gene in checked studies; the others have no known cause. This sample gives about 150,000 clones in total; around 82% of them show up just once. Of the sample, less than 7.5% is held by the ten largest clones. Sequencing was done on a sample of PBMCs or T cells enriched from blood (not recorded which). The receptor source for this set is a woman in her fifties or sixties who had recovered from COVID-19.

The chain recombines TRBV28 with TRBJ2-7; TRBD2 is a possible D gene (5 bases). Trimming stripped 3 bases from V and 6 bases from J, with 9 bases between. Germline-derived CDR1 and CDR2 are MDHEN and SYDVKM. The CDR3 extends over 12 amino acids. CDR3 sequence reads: CASSLGDLEQYV. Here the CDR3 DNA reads TGTGCCAGCAGTTTGGGAGATCTCGAGCAGTACGTC.

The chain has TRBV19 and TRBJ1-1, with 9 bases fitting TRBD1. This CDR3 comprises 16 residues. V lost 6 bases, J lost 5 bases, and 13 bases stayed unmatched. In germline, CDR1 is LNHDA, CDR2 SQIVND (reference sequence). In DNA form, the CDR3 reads TGTGCCAGTAGCGATAGACAGGGGGGTAGGTGGACTGAAGCTTTCTTT. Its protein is CASSDRQGGRWTEAFF.

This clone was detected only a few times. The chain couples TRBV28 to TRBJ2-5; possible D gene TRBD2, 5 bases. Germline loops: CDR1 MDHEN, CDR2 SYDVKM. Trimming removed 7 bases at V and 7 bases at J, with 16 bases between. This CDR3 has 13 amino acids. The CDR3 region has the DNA TGTGCCAGCACCCCCCAGCGGCTGGTGACCCAGTACTTC. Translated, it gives CASTPQRLVTQYF.

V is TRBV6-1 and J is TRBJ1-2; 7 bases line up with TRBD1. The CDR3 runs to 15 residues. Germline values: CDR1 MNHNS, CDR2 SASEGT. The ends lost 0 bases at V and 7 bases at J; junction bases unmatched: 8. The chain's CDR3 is CASSEALQGVSGYTF. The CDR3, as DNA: TGTGCCAGCAGTGAAGCGCTTCAGGGGGTGAGTGGCTACACCTTC.

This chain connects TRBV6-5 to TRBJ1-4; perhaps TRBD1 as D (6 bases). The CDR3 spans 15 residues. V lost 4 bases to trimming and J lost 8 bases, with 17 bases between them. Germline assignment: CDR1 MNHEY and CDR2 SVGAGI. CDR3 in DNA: TGTGCCAGCAGTTTACCGGGGGGCGGCGGGGAAAAACTGTTTTTT. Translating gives CASSLPGGGGEKLFF.

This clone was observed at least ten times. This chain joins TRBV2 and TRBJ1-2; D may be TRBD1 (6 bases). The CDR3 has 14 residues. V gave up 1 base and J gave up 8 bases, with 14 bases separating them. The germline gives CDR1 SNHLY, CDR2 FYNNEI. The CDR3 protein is CASSEGDTPGGYTF. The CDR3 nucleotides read TGTGCCAGCAGTGAAGGGGACACACCTGGGGGCTACACCTTC.

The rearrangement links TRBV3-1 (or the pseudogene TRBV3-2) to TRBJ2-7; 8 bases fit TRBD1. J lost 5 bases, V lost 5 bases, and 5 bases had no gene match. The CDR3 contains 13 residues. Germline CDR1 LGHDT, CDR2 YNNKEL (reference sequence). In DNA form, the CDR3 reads TGTGCCAGCAGCGCAAGACAGGGGAACGAGCAGTACTTC. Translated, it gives CASSARQGNEQYF.

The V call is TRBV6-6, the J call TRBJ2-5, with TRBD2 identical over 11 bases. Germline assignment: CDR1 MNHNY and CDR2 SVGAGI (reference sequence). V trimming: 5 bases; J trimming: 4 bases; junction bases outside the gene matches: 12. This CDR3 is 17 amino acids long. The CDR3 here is CASSRLAGNRRRETQYF. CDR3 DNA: TGTGCCAGCAGTCGACTAGCGGGGAATAGGAGACGAGAGACCCAGTACTTC.

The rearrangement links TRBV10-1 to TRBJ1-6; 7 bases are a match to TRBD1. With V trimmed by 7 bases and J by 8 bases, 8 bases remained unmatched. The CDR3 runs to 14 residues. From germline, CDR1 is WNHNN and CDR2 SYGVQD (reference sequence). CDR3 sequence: CASTDREMDSPLHF. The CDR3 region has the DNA TGCGCCAGCACCGACAGGGAAATGGATTCACCCCTCCACTTT.

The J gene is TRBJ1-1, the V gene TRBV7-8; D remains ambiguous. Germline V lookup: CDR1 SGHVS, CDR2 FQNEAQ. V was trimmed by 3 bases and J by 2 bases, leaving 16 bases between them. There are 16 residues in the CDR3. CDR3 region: CASSLTQGGVNTEAFF. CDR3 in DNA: TGTGCCAGCAGCTTGACTCAAGGAGGCGTTAACACTGAAGCTTTCTTT. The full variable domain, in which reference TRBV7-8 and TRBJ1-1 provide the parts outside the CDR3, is GAGVSQSPRYKVAKRGQDVALRCDPISGHVSLFWYQQALGQGPEFLTYFQNEAQLDKSGLPSDRFFAERPEGSVSTLKIQRTQQEDSAVYLCASSLTQGGVNTEAFFGQGTRLTVV.

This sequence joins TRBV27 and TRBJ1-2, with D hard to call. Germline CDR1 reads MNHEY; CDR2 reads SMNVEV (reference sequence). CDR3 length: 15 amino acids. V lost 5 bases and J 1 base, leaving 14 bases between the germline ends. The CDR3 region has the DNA TGTGCCAGCAGTCTTACACCAGGAGGTAACTATGGCTACACCTTC. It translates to CASSLTPGGNYGYTF.

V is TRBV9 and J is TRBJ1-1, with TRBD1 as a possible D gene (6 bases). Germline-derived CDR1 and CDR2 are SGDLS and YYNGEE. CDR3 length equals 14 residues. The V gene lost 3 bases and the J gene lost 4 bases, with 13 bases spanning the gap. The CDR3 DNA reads TGTGCCAGCAGCGCTAGGACAGAGGGCACTGAAGCTTTCTTT. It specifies CASSARTEGTEAFF.

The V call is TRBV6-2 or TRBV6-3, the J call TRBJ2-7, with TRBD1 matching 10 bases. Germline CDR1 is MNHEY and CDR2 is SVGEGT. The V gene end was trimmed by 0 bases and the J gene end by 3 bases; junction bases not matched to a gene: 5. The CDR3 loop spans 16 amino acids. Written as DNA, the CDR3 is TGTGCCAGCAGTTACTCACCGGGACAGGGGATCTACGAGCAGTACGTC. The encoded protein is CASSYSPGQGIYEQYV.

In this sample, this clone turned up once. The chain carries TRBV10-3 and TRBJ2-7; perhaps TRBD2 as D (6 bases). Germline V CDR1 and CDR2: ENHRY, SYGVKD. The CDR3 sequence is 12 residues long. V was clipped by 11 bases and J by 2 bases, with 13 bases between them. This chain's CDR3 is CASRDFAYEQYV. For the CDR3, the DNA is TGTGCCTCGAGGGACTTCGCCTACGAGCAGTACGTC.

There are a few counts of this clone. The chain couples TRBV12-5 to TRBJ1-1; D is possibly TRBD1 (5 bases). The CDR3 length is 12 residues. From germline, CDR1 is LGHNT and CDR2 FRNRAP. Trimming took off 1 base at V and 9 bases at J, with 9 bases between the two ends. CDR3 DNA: TGTGCTAGTGGTTTGGGACAGACACAAGCTTTCTTT. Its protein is CASGLGQTQAFF.

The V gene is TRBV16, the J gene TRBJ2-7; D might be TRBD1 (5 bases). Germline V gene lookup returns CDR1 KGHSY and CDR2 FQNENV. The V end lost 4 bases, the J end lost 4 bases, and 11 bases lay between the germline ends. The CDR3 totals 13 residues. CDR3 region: CASSPLPGYEQYF. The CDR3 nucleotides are TGTGCCAGCAGCCCTCTCCCAGGGTACGAGCAGTACTTC. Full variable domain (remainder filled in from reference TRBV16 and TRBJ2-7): GEEVAQTPKHLVRGEGQKAKLYCAPIKGHSYVFWYQQVLKNEFKFLISFQNENVFDETGMPKERFSAKCLPNSPCSLEIQATKLEDSAVYFCASSPLPGYEQYFGPGTRLTVT.

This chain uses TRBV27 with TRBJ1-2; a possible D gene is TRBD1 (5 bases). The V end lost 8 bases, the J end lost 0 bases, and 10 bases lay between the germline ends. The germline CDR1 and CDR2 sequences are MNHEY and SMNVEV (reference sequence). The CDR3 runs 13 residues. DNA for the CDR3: TGTGCCAGCCAGGGTCGAGCTAACTATGGCTACACCTTC. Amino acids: CASQGRANYGYTF.

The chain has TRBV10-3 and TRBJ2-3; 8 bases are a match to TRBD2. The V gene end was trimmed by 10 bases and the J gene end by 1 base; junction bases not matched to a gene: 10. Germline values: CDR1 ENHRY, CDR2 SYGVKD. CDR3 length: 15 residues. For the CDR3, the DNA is TGTGCCACCCTCGACGTGCGGGGGGGCACAGATACGCAGTATTTT. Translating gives CATLDVRGGTDTQYF.

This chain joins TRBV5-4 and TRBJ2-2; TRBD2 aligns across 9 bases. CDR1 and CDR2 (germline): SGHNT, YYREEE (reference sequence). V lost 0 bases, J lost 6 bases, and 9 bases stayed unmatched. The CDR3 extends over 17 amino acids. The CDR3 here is CASSLGGTSLDAGELFF. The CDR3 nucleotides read TGTGCCAGCAGCTTGGGTGGGACTAGCCTTGACGCCGGGGAGCTGTTTTTT.

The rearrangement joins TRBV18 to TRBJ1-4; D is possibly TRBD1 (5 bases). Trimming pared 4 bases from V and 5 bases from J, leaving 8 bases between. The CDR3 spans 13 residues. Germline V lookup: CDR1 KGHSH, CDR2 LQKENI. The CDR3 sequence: CASSLRGNEKLFF. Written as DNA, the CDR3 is TGTGCCAGCTCACTTCGGGGGAATGAAAAACTGTTTTTT.